A single TCR beta chain is shown here with its context. These data come from a study of T cell repertoires in cytomegalovirus infection. Across the whole study: Public TCR beta signatures provided an indication of both CMV infection and a matching HLA type.

This CDR3 spans 14 amino acids. Trimming at V came to 6 bases and at J to 9 bases, leaving 5 bases not matched to a gene. In TCRdb, the reads were re-called with MiXCR into one record per CDR3 protein. The sample lists 740,000 or so distinct CDR3 sequences; 35% to 45% were seen once. The sequence was obtained from a human donor in good health (CMV status not recorded). Some clones in this sample may be carry-over from other donors' samples. Input material: PBMCs. The chain has TRBV12-3 or TRBV12-4 and TRBJ2-3, with 14 bases lining up with TRBD2. CDR3 sequence reads: CASSGTSGRGTQYF. For the CDR3, the DNA is TGTGCCAGCAGCGGGACTAGCGGGAGAGGAACGCAGTATTTT.